This T cell receptor (beta chain) was captured in a study of shared clonotypes between healthy human individuals. Study results and limitations: Memory subsets generally showed smaller estimated richness than naive subsets did.

CDR3 size: 15 residues. Germline V CDR1 and CDR2: SGHTA, FQGNSA. Trimming removed 8 bases at V and 0 bases at J, with 13 bases between. Repertoires were generated with immunoSEQ multiplex PCR, while TCRdb's copy carries only in-frame clones and drops some. This table holds approximately 1.5 million clones, roughly 98.5% found once. On this clone itself: The antigen is unknown.

The sample consisted of naive CD4+ T cells sorted from blood. Documented subset: CD45RA+ positively selected. The source of this sequence is a man under 40 in good health. The chain carries TRBV7-2 and TRBJ2-2; D not resolved. The CDR3 region has the DNA TGTGCCAGCCTCCAGGACCAGTCGAACACCGGGGAGCTGTTTTTT. The encoded protein is CASLQDQSNTGELFF.